Listed here are 10 T cell receptor beta chains from one sample, sequenced in a study of cytomegalovirus exposure and HLA in healthy donors. Researchers ran the PCR with 60 Vbeta and 13 Jbeta primers. Assay used: immunoSEQ multiplex PCR; TCRdb lists only in-frame clones, some missing. Of roughly 200,000 clones in the sample, 79% were seen once. Sample: PBMCs. These receptor sequences come from a girl aged 5-17 years in good health and CMV-seropositive.

The rearrangement links TRBV2 to TRBJ2-7, with a tentative D call TRBD2 (5 bases). This CDR3 comprises 14 residues. V lost 7 bases and J lost 0, with 13 bases in between. CDR1 and CDR2 (germline): SNHLY, FYNNEI. In DNA, the CDR3 is TGTGCCAGCACCCCACCGGGGTACTCCTACGAGCAGTACTTC. Amino acid sequence: CASTPPGYSYEQYF.

The chain joins TRBV9 to TRBJ1-1, with unresolved D. V dropped 0 bases and J dropped 0 bases, with 6 bases sitting between them. CDR1 SGDLS and CDR2 YYNGEE come from the germline V gene. This CDR3 comprises 14 residues. The CDR3 is CASSVASVNTEAFF. Here the CDR3 DNA reads TGTGCCAGCAGCGTAGCTTCAGTGAACACTGAAGCTTTCTTT.

The J gene is TRBJ1-1, the V gene TRBV27; 8 bases map to TRBD1. Germline CDR1 is MNHEY and CDR2 is SMNVEV (reference sequence). Trimming removed 4 bases from V and 1 base from J; junction bases left unmatched: 2. The CDR3 runs 14 residues. CDR3 bases: TGTGCCAGCAGTTACGACAGGGGGAACACTGAAGCTTTCTTT. Its protein product is CASSYDRGNTEAFF.

The CDR3 loop is CASSPDRGSYEQYF. Written as DNA, the CDR3 is TGCGCCAGCAGCCCAGACAGGGGCAGCTACGAGCAGTACTTC. The V call is TRBV5-1, the J call TRBJ2-7; 8 bases map to TRBD1. Germline trimming cut 4 bases from V and 3 bases from J; bases unmatched to any gene: 6. The CDR3 consists of 14 residues. The V gene's germline CDR1 is SGHRS and CDR2 YFSETQ.

The chain carries TRBV10-2 and TRBJ2-1; 8 nucleotides line up with TRBD2. Germline CDR1 is WSHSY and CDR2 is SAAADI. The trim removed 10 bases at V and 2 bases at J, leaving 22 bases unmatched. The CDR3 spans 19 residues. CDR3 residues: CATTLNTGGAVPPYNEQFF. The CDR3 bases are TGCGCCACCACCCTTAATACGGGGGGGGCGGTCCCCCCCTACAATGAGCAGTTCTTC.

The V gene is TRBV4-1, the J gene TRBJ2-3; the D gene is possibly TRBD2 (5 bases). CDR3 length: 15 residues. CDR1 is MGHRA, CDR2 YSYEKL, per germline. The ends were cut back, 1 base at V and 2 bases at J, with 10 bases in the middle. Here the CDR3 reads CASSQVLGPTDTQYF. The CDR3 nucleotides read TGCGCCAGCAGCCAAGTACTAGGCCCCACAGATACGCAGTATTTT.

The genes are TRBV10-3 and TRBJ2-1; D is unresolved. The CDR3 loop spans 13 amino acids. The germline CDR1 and CDR2 sequences are ENHRY and SYGVKD. V was cut by 6 bases and J by 7 bases, with 13 bases left in between. This CDR3 is CAIREIARNEQFF. The CDR3 DNA sequence: TGTGCCATCAGGGAAATAGCTAGGAATGAGCAGTTCTTC.

This chain joins TRBV10-1 and TRBJ2-5; 7 bases match TRBD1. With 4 bases clipped from V and 5 bases from J, the junction kept 7 bases outside the gene matches. The CDR3 is made up of 14 amino acids. CDR1 is WNHNN and CDR2 is SYGVQD in the germline V gene (reference sequence). The CDR3 sequence is CASSGGGVWETQYF. CDR3 in DNA: TGCGCCAGCAGTGGAGGGGGCGTTTGGGAGACCCAGTACTTC.

This clone was counted once. The rearrangement uses TRBV6-6 and TRBJ2-1; 8 nucleotides align to TRBD2. The germline CDR1 and CDR2 sequences are MNHNY and SVGAGI (reference sequence). With V trimmed by 6 bases and J by 5 bases, 9 bases remained unmatched. This CDR3 is built from 15 residues. This CDR3 reads CASRRSGSADNEQFF. CDR3 bases: TGTGCCAGCAGACGGAGCGGGAGCGCGGACAATGAGCAGTTCTTC.

This clone was counted a few times. The chain uses TRBV5-6 and TRBJ1-3; no clear D. The germline gives CDR1 SGHDT, CDR2 YYEEEE. Trimming took off 6 bases at V and 4 bases at J, with 11 bases between the two ends. This CDR3 region has 13 residues. The CDR3 loop reads CASTWSMGNTIYF. The CDR3 nucleotides are TGTGCCAGCACCTGGAGCATGGGAAACACCATATATTTT.